Listed below are T cell receptor beta chains from one sample, sequenced in a study of T cells in Graves' hyperthyroidism and ophthalmopathy. Using its own MiXCR run on the multiplex PCR reads, TCRdb lists one record per CDR3 protein. The repertoire consists of fewer than 550,000 distinct CDR3 sequences, with less than 25% occurring once and the leading ten covering around 11%. The source material was blood. These TCRs come from a woman aged 25 to 39 with Graves' ophthalmopathy. Each CDR3 is given with its conserved first and last residue. The D gene is left open where the match is weak. Expanded clones get a size class; other rows say once, few or many, or leave the size out.

-,TRBJ1-1,TRBV18,-,CASSPLLQADTEAFF,TGTGCCAGCTCACCACTCCTACAGGCTGACACTGAAGCTTTCTTT
-,TRBJ1-5,TRBV10-3,-,CAIRDGTSNQPQHF,TGTGCCATCAGGGATGGGACGAGCAATCAGCCCCAGCATTTT
many,TRBJ2-7,TRBV29-1,-,CSVGWANLDYEQYF,TGCAGCGTTGGGTGGGCAAATTTGGACTACGAGCAGTACTTC
-,TRBJ1-2,TRBV3-1,-,CASSQDAGHLRPYGYTF,TGTGCCAGCAGCCAAGATGCGGGGCACCTACGCCCCTATGGCTACACCTTC
many,TRBJ1-2,TRBV12-3/TRBV12-4,-,CASSLPARGYTF,TGTGCCAGCAGTTTGCCAGCACGGGGCTACACCTTC
many,TRBJ1-5,TRBV12-3/TRBV12-4,-,CASSFERIVPSNQPQHF,TGTGCCAGCAGTTTTGAAAGGATAGTCCCTAGCAATCAGCCCCAGCATTTT
-,TRBJ1-5,TRBV7-8,-,CASSLVRDQQPQHF,TGTGCCAGCAGCTTGGTGAGGGACCAACAGCCCCAGCATTTT
many,TRBJ2-2,TRBV28,-,CASRRGANTGELFF,TGTGCCAGCAGGAGGGGCGCGAACACCGGGGAGCTGTTTTTT
many,TRBJ2-6,TRBV6-2/TRBV6-3,-,CASSGSGRTRLAGANVLTF,TGTGCCAGCAGCGGATCGGGACGGACCCGCCTTGCTGGGGCCAACGTCCTGACTTTC
-,TRBJ2-5,TRBV6-1,TRBD1,CASSKERTGTWETQYF,TGTGCCAGCAGTAAAGAGAGGACAGGTACTTGGGAGACCCAGTACTTC
-,TRBJ2-5,TRBV12-3/TRBV12-4,-,CASSTRWETQYF,TGTGCCAGCAGTACCAGATGGGAGACCCAGTACTTC
many,TRBJ1-5,TRBV7-6,TRBD1,CASSPGQGMVSNQPQHF,TGTGCCAGCAGCCCGGGACAGGGTATGGTAAGCAATCAGCCCCAGCATTTT
-,TRBJ2-7,TRBV6-1,TRBD1,CASRKDRGLVEQYF,TGTGCCAGCAGAAAGGACAGGGGGCTGGTCGAGCAGTACTTC
-,TRBJ1-1,TRBV29-1,-,CSSGMNTEAFF,TGCAGCTCCGGCATGAACACTGAAGCTTTCTTT
many,TRBJ2-2,TRBV28,-,CASSPPGELFF,TGTGCCAGCAGTCCGCCAGGGGAGCTGTTTTTT
many,TRBJ1-1,TRBV6-1,-,CASRLMRNTEAFF,TGTGCCAGCAGGCTGATGAGGAACACTGAAGCTTTCTTT
few,TRBJ1-2,TRBV7-9,-,CASSLTAGDNYGYTF,TGTGCCAGCAGCCTTACAGCCGGGGATAACTATGGCTACACCTTC
many,TRBJ2-5,TRBV6-1,TRBD1,CASRDRVSETQYF,TGTGCCAGCAGAGACAGGGTCTCAGAGACCCAGTACTTC
once,TRBJ2-7,TRBV11-1,-,CASSLAVGPLDQYF,TGTGCCAGCAGCTTAGCCGTAGGTCCACTCGATCAGTACTTC
many,TRBJ1-1,TRBV12-3/TRBV12-4,-,CASTSDTNTEAFF,TGTGCCAGCACCTCCGACACGAACACTGAAGCTTTCTTT
many,TRBJ2-7,TRBV7-2,TRBD2,CASSRLAGGSYEQYF,TGTGCCAGCAGCCGACTAGCGGGGGGCTCCTACGAGCAGTACTTC
-,TRBJ1-5,TRBV5-4,TRBD1,CASSLGDRDRGLRGNQPQHF,TGTGCCAGCAGCTTGGGCGACCGGGACAGGGGGCTCAGGGGCAATCAGCCCCAGCATTTT
many,TRBJ1-1,TRBV5-1,-,CASSQGGLRGTEAFF,TGCGCCAGCAGCCAGGGAGGGCTAAGGGGTACTGAAGCTTTCTTT
few,TRBJ1-1,TRBV6-1,-,CASVRGGKDTEAFF,TGTGCCAGCGTCCGGGGGGGGAAGGACACTGAAGCTTTCTTT
many,TRBJ1-5,TRBV6-1,-,CASSEGNDRKQPQHF,TGTGCCAGCAGTGAAGGTAACGACAGGAAACAGCCCCAGCATTTT
-,TRBJ2-5,TRBV29-1,-,CSVEKGSQETQYF,TGCAGCGTTGAAAAGGGGTCCCAAGAGACCCAGTACTTC
many,TRBJ1-2,TRBV30,-,CAWSNGAAYDYGYTF,TGTGCCTGGAGTAACGGGGCCGCATATGACTATGGCTACACCTTC
many,TRBJ1-2,TRBV28,-,CASSSLQEAYGYTF,TGTGCCAGCAGTTCTCTGCAGGAGGCCTATGGCTACACCTTC
-,TRBJ2-2,TRBV19,TRBD1,CASALTTGNTGEPFF,TGTGCCAGTGCCCTGACGACAGGGAACACCGGGGAGCCGTTTTTT
-,TRBJ1-2,TRBV12-3/TRBV12-4,TRBD1,CASTPGQGRSFF,TGTGCCAGCACCCCCGGACAGGGAAGGAGTTTCTTC
few,TRBJ2-6,TRBV4-1,TRBD1,CASSLSPGQISGANVLTF,TGCGCCAGCAGCCTATCTCCGGGACAGATCTCTGGGGCCAACGTCCTGACTTTC
few,TRBJ2-5,TRBV28,-,CASSSGGIQETQYF,TGTGCCAGCAGTTCCGGGGGCATCCAAGAGACCCAGTACTTC
-,TRBJ1-1,TRBV7-9,-,CASSLAAPGTEAFF,TGTGCCAGCAGCTTAGCGGCGCCGGGCACTGAAGCTTTCTTT
many,TRBJ2-7,TRBV18,TRBD2,CASSPPAGGPYEQYF,TGTGCCAGCAGTCCCCCAGCGGGGGGACCTTACGAGCAGTACTTC
many,TRBJ2-5,TRBV10-3,TRBD1,CAISRGTAGTKTQYF,TGTGCCATCAGCAGGGGGACAGCTGGAACCAAGACCCAGTACTTC
-,TRBJ2-5,TRBV7-2,-,CASSLGPGTQYF,TGTGCCAGCAGCTTAGGCCCAGGAACCCAGTACTTC
-,TRBJ1-2,TRBV6-1,-,CASSSDLGYTF,TGTGCCAGCAGCTCAGATCTGGGCTACACCTTC
many,TRBJ2-2,TRBV24-1,-,CATSEGTFSTGELFF,TGTGCCACCAGTGAAGGGACATTCTCCACCGGGGAGCTGTTTTTT
many,TRBJ1-1,TRBV20-1,TRBD1,CSARDLRGGGKTEAFF,TGCAGTGCTAGAGATCTCAGGGGGGGCGGGAAGACTGAAGCTTTCTTT
-,TRBJ1-2,TRBV27,TRBD1,CASSTTGALHYGYTF,TGTGCCAGCAGTACAACAGGGGCGTTGCACTATGGCTACACCTTC
many,TRBJ2-2,TRBV12-3/TRBV12-4,-,CASSFFRGGIAGELFF,TGTGCCAGCAGTTTCTTTAGGGGGGGGATTGCCGGGGAGCTGTTTTTT
many,TRBJ1-1,TRBV2,-,CASTRGENTEAFF,TGTGCCAGCACGAGGGGTGAGAACACTGAAGCTTTCTTT